One sample yielded the 14 T cell receptor beta chains listed below, sequenced in a study of T-cell memory formation after mild COVID-19. TCRdb used MiXCR to reprocess the 5' RACE reads, holding one entry per CDR3 protein. The sample lists hundreds of thousands of distinct CDR3 sequences; around a quarter were seen once. The sequencing input was PBMCs or a T cell subset sorted from them (not recorded which). These receptors were collected from an adult woman who had mild COVID-19 (a few samples of this study predate the infection). Cell type and time point are not known.

V and J are TRBV2 and TRBJ2-3; 8 bases are a match to TRBD2. The junction had 7 bases not matched to a gene; V was cut back by 6 bases and J by 2 bases. CDR3 size: 15 residues. Germline CDR1 reads SNHLY; CDR2 reads FYNNEI. CDR3 in amino acids: CASRAAGEATDTQYF. The CDR3, as DNA: TGTGCCAGCAGAGCAGCGGGAGAAGCCACAGATACGCAGTATTTT.

This clonotype was recorded at least ten times. The chain employs TRBV12-3 or TRBV12-4 and TRBJ2-7; 10 bases agree with TRBD2. The CDR3 runs 15 residues. V lost 3 bases, J lost 2 bases, and 4 bases stayed unmatched. The CDR3 is CASSFLAGAPYEQYF. DNA for the CDR3: TGTGCCAGCAGTTTTCTAGCGGGAGCTCCCTACGAGCAGTACTTC.

The table lists this clonotype with many counts. The genes are TRBV12-3 or TRBV12-4 and TRBJ2-7; D not certain. CDR3 length equals 11 residues. V was pared by 6 bases and J by 3 bases, with 6 bases between. CDR3 region: CASSRNYEQYF. The CDR3 coding sequence is TGTGCCAGCAGCCGTAACTACGAGCAGTACTTC.

This clonotype came up a few times. This rearrangement joins TRBV5-1 to TRBJ1-1; D gene uncertain. CDR1 and CDR2 (germline): SGHRS, YFSETQ. The length of the CDR3 is 14 residues. Trimming pared 8 bases from V and 0 bases from J, leaving 14 bases between. In nucleotides, the CDR3 is TGCGCCAGAACTCTCGGAACATTGAACACTGAAGCTTTCTTT. The encoded protein is CARTLGTLNTEAFF.

The chain recombines TRBV7-9 with TRBJ2-6; unclear D gene. The CDR3 sequence is 15 residues long. Germline assignment: CDR1 SEHNR and CDR2 FQNEAQ (reference sequence). V was trimmed by 5 bases and J by 0 bases, leaving 8 bases between them. CDR3 coding DNA: TGTGCCAGCAGCCCGCGTGACTCTGGGGCCAACGTCCTGACTTTC. Its protein is CASSPRDSGANVLTF. Full variable domain (remainder filled in from reference TRBV7-9 and TRBJ2-6): DTGVSQNPRHKITKRGQNVTFRCDPISEHNRLYWYRQTLGQGPEFLTYFQNEAQLEKSRLLSDRFSAERPKGSFSTLEIQRTEQGDSAMYLCASSPRDSGANVLTFGAGSRLTVL.

This clonotype was recorded a few times. The rearrangement links TRBV20-1 to TRBJ2-1; a possible D gene is TRBD2 (6 bases). V lost 7 bases and J 2 bases, leaving 12 bases between the germline ends. The CDR3 totals 13 residues. The germline V gene encodes CDR1 DFQATT and CDR2 SNEGSKA (reference sequence). For the CDR3, the DNA is TGCAGTGGAACGCCGGGAGCCTACAATGAGCAGTTCTTC. This sequence encodes CSGTPGAYNEQFF.

This chain joins TRBV27 and TRBJ1-5; TRBD1 aligns across 8 bases. CDR3 length: 14 amino acids. V dropped 6 bases and J dropped 4; count of bases not matched to a gene: 5. From germline, CDR1 is MNHEY and CDR2 SMNVEV (reference sequence). The CDR3 is CASRQQGGNQPQHF. The CDR3 DNA reads as TGTGCCAGCAGACAACAGGGGGGTAATCAGCCCCAGCATTTT.

This clonotype was detected only a few times. The CDR3 reads CASSLRGGPQETQYF. In DNA form, the CDR3 reads TGCGCCAGCAGCTTACGCGGGGGACCTCAAGAGACCCAGTACTTC. The rearrangement joins TRBV5-1 to TRBJ2-5, with TRBD2 matching over 7 bases. The CDR3 is 15 amino acids. After removal of 2 bases from V and 2 bases from J, the junction contained 6 bases not matched to a gene. Germline CDR1 reads SGHRS; CDR2 reads YFSETQ.

This sequence joins TRBV9 and TRBJ2-1, with 7 nucleotides matching TRBD1. CDR1 and CDR2 (germline): SGDLS, YYNGEE. The V gene end was trimmed by 0 bases and the J gene end by 7 bases; junction bases not matched to a gene: 4. CDR3 length: 14 residues. CDR3 loop: CASSVGGQANEQFF. The CDR3 bases are TGTGCCAGCAGCGTAGGTGGACAGGCGAATGAGCAGTTCTTC. The whole variable domain, filled in from reference TRBV9 and TRBJ2-1, reads DSGVTQTPKHLITATGQRVTLRCSPRSGDLSVYWYQQSLDQGLQFLIQYYNGEERAKGNILERFSAQQFPDLHSELNLSSLELGDSALYFCASSVGGQANEQFFGPGTRLTVL.

This chain connects TRBV12-3 or TRBV12-4 to TRBJ1-4; D is unresolved. This CDR3 region has 13 residues. The ends were cut back, 6 bases at V and 12 bases at J, with 17 bases in the middle. The CDR3 here is CASSSPGIGQLFF. As DNA, the CDR3 is TGTGCCAGCAGCTCCCCCGGGATTGGGCAACTGTTTTTT.

This clonotype turned up a few times. This chain links TRBV30 with TRBJ2-7, with 8 nucleotides matching TRBD1. CDR1 and CDR2 from the germline V gene are GTSNPN and SVGIG (reference sequence). With 0 bases clipped from V and 2 bases from J, the junction kept 9 bases outside the gene matches. The CDR3 has 16 amino acids. The CDR3, as DNA: TGTGCCTGGAGTGTACTACGGGACAGGAGAGCCTACGAGCAGTACTTC. Translating it yields CAWSVLRDRRAYEQYF.

The CDR3 reads CSVEGTSGGYNEQFF. The DNA for the CDR3 is TGCAGCGTTGAAGGGACTAGCGGGGGATACAATGAGCAGTTCTTC. This chain joins TRBV29-1 and TRBJ2-1; 13 nucleotides line up with TRBD2. The CDR3 loop spans 15 amino acids. V shed 1 base, J shed 4 bases, and the junction held 1 base outside the gene matches. Germline CDR1 reads SQVTM; CDR2 reads ANQGSEA.

In this sample, this clonotype turned up a few times. The chain is built from TRBV6-6 and TRBJ1-1; TRBD1 matches at 7 bases. This CDR3 is 16 amino acids long. V gave up 6 bases and J gave up 3 bases; unmatched junction bases: 13. Germline values: CDR1 MNHNY, CDR2 SVGAGI (reference sequence). CDR3 amino acids: CASRTNQGELDTEAFF. Written as DNA, the CDR3 is TGTGCCAGCAGAACCAACCAGGGGGAGCTCGACACTGAAGCTTTCTTT.

The chain combines TRBV24-1 with TRBJ2-1, with 8 bases fitting TRBD1. Losses at the gene ends were 3 bases for V and 12 bases for J; bases not matched to a gene: 9. Germline V lookup: CDR1 KGHDR, CDR2 SFDVKD. The CDR3 has 14 amino acids. CDR3 loop: CATSDLGQDPRQFF. The CDR3 DNA sequence: TGTGCCACCAGTGATCTGGGACAGGACCCGAGGCAGTTCTTC.